The 21 T cell receptor beta chains given below trace back to one sample, sequenced in a study of T-cell reconstitution after alpha-beta-depleted transplantation in children. For TCRbeta, the library was prepared with unique molecular identifiers. TCRdb ran MiXCR on the PCR reads and lists one entry per CDR3 protein. The sample comprises more than 500,000 distinct CDR3 sequences, 9.5% to 12% of which are singletons, and approximately 15% rests with the top ten. The input for sequencing was PBMCs, mostly from graft donor cells, taken 180 days after TCRalphabeta/CD19-depleted stem cell transplant. These receptors all stem from a female patient between 2 and 15 years old who had a stem cell transplant for aplastic anemia, so the T cells may come from the graft donor.

This clonotype was found a few times. The V gene is TRBV1, the J gene TRBJ2-5; no check of the table's D call, TRBD1, against the DNA was made. TRBV1 is flagged as a pseudogene. The CDR3 extends over 14 amino acids. CDR3 DNA sequence: TGCACCAGCACTCGAGGGGAGAGAAAAGAGACCCAGTACTTC. As protein: CTSTRGERKETQYF.

Comments on this clonotype: This may stem from a read error, because a much larger clone lies one nucleotide away. The chain is built from TRBV15 and TRBJ2-5; possible D gene TRBD1, 7 bases. Germline V gives CDR1 LNHNV, CDR2 YYDKDF (reference sequence). The length of the CDR3 is 14 residues. Written as DNA, the CDR3 is TGTGCCTCCAGCAGGGGGGCCCGAATCGAGACCCAGTACTTC. Residues: CASSRGARIETQYF. Full variable domain (missing parts from reference TRBV15 and TRBJ2-5): DAMVIQNPRYQVTQFGKPVTLSCSQTLNHNVMYWYQQKSSQAPKLLFHYYDKDFNNEADTPDNFQSRRPNTSFCFLDIRSPGLGDTAMYLCASSRGARIETQYFGPGTRLLVL.

The V gene is TRBV7-2, the J gene TRBJ2-1; no clear D gene. The V and J ends lost 1 base and 9 bases respectively, with 13 bases between them. The CDR3 sequence is 14 residues long. CDR1 and CDR2 (germline): SGHTA, FQGNSA. The CDR3 coding sequence is TGTGCCAGCAGCTTAGGGGGTTTGCAAATTGAGCAGTTCTTC. This translates into CASSLGGLQIEQFF.

This chain links TRBV27 with TRBJ2-5; D is possibly TRBD2 (7 bases). V was trimmed by 9 bases and J by 5 bases, leaving 16 bases between them. Germline lookup yields CDR1 MNHEY and CDR2 SMNVEV (reference sequence). The CDR3 loop spans 13 amino acids. The CDR3: CASRAGAVETQYF. The CDR3 region has the DNA TGTGCCAGTCGTGCGGGGGCGGTCGAGACCCAGTACTTC.

Many counts were recorded for this clonotype. CDR3 protein: CASSFASNQPQHF. DNA of the CDR3: TGTGCCAGCAGTTTCGCTAGCAATCAGCCCCAGCATTTT. The rearrangement uses TRBV27 and TRBJ1-5; D not certain. Per the germline V gene, CDR1 is MNHEY and CDR2 is SMNVEV (reference sequence). The CDR3 is 13 residues long. Trimming pared 3 bases from V and 0 bases from J, leaving 3 bases between.

The chain's CDR3 is CASSSVNRIPMRGYTF. Here the CDR3 DNA reads TGTGCCAGCAGTTCAGTCAACAGGATACCGATGCGCGGCTACACCTTC. V usage is TRBV27 and J usage is TRBJ1-2, with D possibly being TRBD1 (5 bases). V lost 4 bases to trimming and J lost 8 bases, with 23 bases between them. Germline CDR1 reads MNHEY; CDR2 reads SMNVEV (reference sequence). The CDR3 extends over 16 amino acids.

This clonotype was counted many times. The CDR3 DNA reads as TGTGCCAGCAGCTTTACCCCGGGACTAGCTTCCTACAATGAGCAGTTCTTC. This gives the protein CASSFTPGLASYNEQFF. This chain uses TRBV7-3 with TRBJ2-1; the match to TRBD2 covers 9 bases. The CDR3 is made up of 17 amino acids. Per the germline V gene, CDR1 is SGHTA and CDR2 is FQGTGA. The trim removed 3 bases at V and 1 base at J, leaving 7 bases unmatched. Supplemented by reference TRBV7-3 and TRBJ2-1, the full variable domain reads GAGVSQTPSNKVTEKGKYVELRCDPISGHTALYWYRQSLGQGPEFLIYFQGTGAADDSGLPNDRFFAVRPEGSVSTLKIQRTERGDSAVYLCASSFTPGLASYNEQFFGPGTRLTVL.

V and J are TRBV7-8 and TRBJ2-1, with D uncertain. V lost 1 base and J lost 0, with 7 bases in between. The V gene's germline CDR1 is SGHVS and CDR2 FQNEAQ. This CDR3 has 15 amino acids. CDR3 nucleotide sequence: TGTGCCAGCAGCTTAGTGGTCATCTCCTACAATGAGCAGTTCTTC. The encoded protein is CASSLVVISYNEQFF.

This clonotype came up a few times. The rearrangement uses TRBV7-9 and TRBJ2-7; D possibly corresponds to TRBD2 (5 bases). Germline V gene lookup returns CDR1 SEHNR and CDR2 FQNEAQ (reference sequence). CDR3 length: 16 amino acids. V was pared by 2 bases and J by 1 base, with 15 bases between. The CDR3 DNA follows: TGTGCCAGCAGCTTATTAACCACTAGTAAATCCTACGAGCAGTACGTC. Its protein product is CASSLLTTSKSYEQYV.

This clonotype turned up a few times. This chain joins TRBV7-3 and TRBJ2-5, with a weak D call TRBD2 (7 bases). Germline V gene data show CDR1 as SGHTA and CDR2 as FQGTGA. This CDR3 region has 15 residues. V was shortened by 8 bases and J by 5 bases, with 21 bases between the two germline ends. The CDR3 nucleotides are TGTGCCAGCGGATTAAGTCCGGGGGGCTCTGAGACCCAGTACTTC. As protein: CASGLSPGGSETQYF.

The genes are TRBV3-1 and TRBJ2-2; 11 bases agree with TRBD1. CDR3 length: 17 residues. V was clipped by 4 bases and J by 0 bases; unmatched bases: 4. Germline CDR1 reads LGHDT; CDR2 reads YNNKEL (reference sequence). The CDR3: CASSPGTGGPNTGELFF. The DNA of the CDR3 is TGTGCCAGCAGCCCGGGGACAGGGGGTCCGAACACCGGGGAGCTGTTTTTT.

This clonotype was seen only a few times. This chain joins TRBV4-3 and TRBJ2-1; D gene uncertain. Deletions cut 0 bases from V and 9 bases from J, with 12 bases between. This CDR3 is 14 amino acids long. The germline CDR1 and CDR2 sequences are LGHNA and YSLEER. CDR3 residues: CASSQDPVESEQFF. The CDR3, as DNA: TGCGCCAGCAGCCAAGACCCAGTCGAGAGTGAGCAGTTCTTC.

This clonotype appeared many times. The rearrangement links TRBV6-1 to TRBJ1-1, with a possible D match to TRBD1 (6 bases). The germline V gene encodes CDR1 MNHNS and CDR2 SASEGT. The CDR3 has 14 residues. The V end lost 6 bases, the J end lost 3 bases, and 14 bases lay between the germline ends. CDR3 in amino acids: CASSPGAWDTEAFF. DNA for the CDR3: TGTGCCAGCAGCCCAGGGGCTTGGGACACTGAAGCTTTCTTT.

The V and J genes are TRBV12-3 or TRBV12-4 and TRBJ1-1, with D hard to call. V shed 2 bases and J shed 11 bases, with 15 bases lying between them. The CDR3 is made up of 13 amino acids. The CDR3 reads CASSLRHSGDAFF. The DNA of the CDR3 is TGTGCCAGCAGTTTAAGGCACAGTGGGGATGCTTTCTTT.

This clonotype was observed once. A much more abundant neighbour one base away suggests this may be a read error. The gene calls are TRBV3-1 and TRBJ2-2; D possibly uses TRBD1 or TRBD2 (5 bases each). Germline V gene data show CDR1 as LGHDT and CDR2 as YNNKEL (reference sequence). This CDR3 is built from 15 residues. CDR3: CACRKRLARGGELFF. The CDR3 region has the DNA TGTGCCTGCAGAAAAAGGCTAGCTAGGGGCGGGGAGCTGTTTTTT.

The chain employs TRBV30 and TRBJ1-1, with TRBD1 identical over 8 bases. This CDR3 has 12 amino acids. Germline values: CDR1 GTSNPN, CDR2 SVGIG (reference sequence). V lost 3 bases and J lost 6; bases outside the gene matches: 3. Here the CDR3 reads CAWSQGAAEAFF. The CDR3 region has the DNA TGTGCCTGGAGCCAGGGGGCGGCTGAAGCTTTCTTT. Based on the CDR3 plus reference TRBV30 and TRBJ1-1, the full variable domain is SQTIHQWPATLVQPVGSPLSLECTVEGTSNPNLYWYRQAAGRGLQLLFYSVGIGQISSEVPQNLSASRPQDRQFILSSKKLLLSDSGFYLCAWSQGAAEAFFGQGTRLTVV.

This clonotype has more than one count but fewer than ten. This rearrangement joins TRBV20-1 to TRBJ1-1, with TRBD1 matching over 10 bases. Unmatched junction bases numbered 11, after V lost 6 bases and J lost 4 bases. The CDR3 is made up of 15 amino acids. Germline CDR1 is DFQATT and CDR2 is SNEGSKA (reference sequence). In DNA form, the CDR3 reads TGCAGTGCCATCCGACAGGGGGCCGGGAGCACTGAAGCTTTCTTT. Its translation is CSAIRQGAGSTEAFF.

This clonotype was detected a few times. This rearrangement joins TRBV6-5 to TRBJ2-3; D gene ambiguous. This CDR3 is 17 amino acids long. V was clipped by 2 bases and J by 0 bases, with 15 bases between them. Looked up from germline, CDR1 is MNHEY and CDR2 is SVGAGI. This CDR3 is CASSYRGGLTSTDTQYF. Written as DNA, the CDR3 is TGTGCCAGCAGTTACAGAGGTGGCCTCACTAGCACAGATACGCAGTATTTT.

This clonotype was counted between two and nine times. The rearrangement joins TRBV10-3 to TRBJ2-2, with 8 bases fitting TRBD1. The CDR3 is made up of 12 amino acids. Trimming removed 9 bases from V and 4 bases from J; junction bases left unmatched: 1. The V gene's germline CDR1 is ENHRY and CDR2 SYGVKD. CDR3 DNA: TGTGCCATAGACAGGGGCACCGGGGAGCTGTTTTTT. Encoded protein: CAIDRGTGELFF.

This clonotype has a handful of counts. The chain recombines TRBV6-1 with TRBJ2-6; no definite D call. CDR1 and CDR2 from the germline V gene are MNHNS and SASEGT. With 6 bases removed from V and 0 bases from J, the gap between germline ends came to 15 bases. The CDR3 runs to 17 residues. The chain's CDR3 is CASRIWIDGSGANVLTF. For the CDR3, the DNA is TGTGCCAGCAGGATTTGGATAGACGGCTCTGGGGCCAACGTCCTGACTTTC.

This clonotype was counted only a few times. The chain is built from TRBV7-9 and TRBJ2-2, with no clear D. CDR1 SEHNR and CDR2 FQNEAQ come from the germline V gene (reference sequence). CDR3 length: 12 amino acids. V was cut by 6 bases and J by 0 bases, with 2 bases left in between. CDR3 in DNA: TGTGCCAGCAGAACGAACACCGGGGAGCTGTTTTTT. It specifies CASRTNTGELFF. Complete variable domain (other parts from reference TRBV7-9 and TRBJ2-2): DTGVSQNPRHKITKRGQNVTFRCDPISEHNRLYWYRQTLGQGPEFLTYFQNEAQLEKSRLLSDRFSAERPKGSFSTLEIQRTEQGDSAMYLCASRTNTGELFFGEGSRLTVL.